The T cell receptor beta chain described here comes from a study of T cells expressing NK-cell markers. Study-level points and caveats: A range of about 1.0-7.0% of CD8+ T cells consisted of dominant NKG2C+ clonotypes in about six donors. HCMV specificity was not established for the expanded NKG2C+ T cell clones.

TCRdb reprocessed the 5' RACE reads and reports one entry per CDR3 protein, with no DNA. The specimen's table records a few hundred thousand distinct CDR3 sequences. CDR1 is SGHTA, CDR2 FQGNSA, per germline. There are 15 residues in the CDR3. About this clonotype: Its antigen is not known.

The V and J genes are TRBV7-2 and TRBJ2-1; the D gene TCRdb calls, TRBD2, cannot be checked with no DNA. The origin of this receptor is a man aged 18-75 years in good health. Sequencing was done on a sample of blood T cells: a sorted CD56 or NKG2C T cell subset, CD4+ or CD8+ T cells, or bulk PBMC T cells (not recorded which). This CDR3 is CASSHPGLIYNEQFF.